Following are 19 T cell receptor beta chains from one sample sequenced in a study of OX40 agonist ivuxolimab in advanced cancers. The library came from the immunoSEQ multiplex PCR assay. TCRdb re-hosts the immuneACCESS table, in-frame sequences only. Its copies lack some clones; in the studies checked, an unresolved V gene accounts for under half of them, and the cause for the rest is not known. For this sample there are tens of thousands of clones; around nine tenths appear just once. Over 15% of the sample comes from the top ten. Sequences were derived from CD4+ or CD8+ T cells sorted from blood, sampled in a trial of the OX40 agonist ivuxolimab. All receptors derive from an adult with an advanced solid tumor such as melanoma, head and neck, liver or kidney cancer.

The chain combines TRBV28 with TRBJ2-1; possibly TRBD2 for D (7 bases). CDR3 length: 17 residues. Germline CDR1 reads MDHEN; CDR2 reads SYDVKM. Trimming shortened V by 4 bases and J by 9 bases, and 25 bases separated the two germline ends. CDR3 sequence reads: CASSWTAGGGEFGEQFF. CDR3 bases: TGTGCCAGCAGTTGGACCGCGGGCGGGGGCGAATTCGGTGAGCAGTTCTTC.

This chain uses TRBV18 with TRBJ2-1; 10 bases are shared with TRBD1. CDR3 length: 15 residues. Germline CDR1 reads KGHSH; CDR2 reads LQKENI. Trimming at V came to 3 bases and at J to 4 bases, leaving 3 bases not matched to a gene. CDR3: CASSPTGGKYNEQFF. As DNA, the CDR3 is TGTGCCAGCTCACCGACAGGGGGCAAGTACAATGAGCAGTTCTTC.

J is TRBJ2-5 and V is TRBV4-3; D call uncertain. Germline CDR1 LGHNA, CDR2 YSLEER. Trimming removed 0 bases from V and 4 bases from J, with 12 bases in between. This CDR3 region has 15 residues. The CDR3 is CASSQDSSPGETQYF. DNA for the CDR3: TGCGCCAGCAGCCAAGATTCATCCCCGGGAGAGACCCAGTACTTC.

The chain is built from TRBV5-5 and TRBJ1-1; D not certain. The CDR3 extends over 13 amino acids. Trimming removed 2 bases from V and 0 bases from J, with 5 bases in between. Germline values: CDR1 SGHKS, CDR2 YYEKEE (reference sequence). CDR3 in DNA: TGTGCCAGCAGCTTCGGTATGAACACTGAAGCTTTCTTT. Protein sequence: CASSFGMNTEAFF. Based on the CDR3 plus reference TRBV5-5 and TRBJ1-1, the full variable domain is DAGVTQSPTHLIKTRGQQVTLRCSPISGHKSVSWYQQVLGQGPQFIFQYYEKEERGRGNFPDRFSARQFPNYSSELNVNALLLGDSALYLCASSFGMNTEAFFGQGTRLTVV.

The V gene is TRBV15, the J gene TRBJ2-2; TRBD1 might be the D (5 bases). Germline CDR1 LNHNV, CDR2 YYDKDF (reference sequence). The CDR3 contains 12 residues. Trimming pared 6 bases from V and 7 bases from J, leaving 9 bases between. The CDR3 DNA reads TGTGCCACCAGGGACACTAACGGGGAGCTGTTTTTT. Its translation: CATRDTNGELFF.

In nucleotides, the CDR3 is TGTGCCAGCAGCTTCTGGACAGGGCATGAGCAGTTCTTC. It codes for CASSFWTGHEQFF. The V and J genes are TRBV5-6 and TRBJ2-1; 8 nucleotides match TRBD1. The V gene's germline CDR1 is SGHDT and CDR2 YYEEEE. The junction had 3 bases not matched to a gene; V was cut back by 2 bases and J by 8 bases. The CDR3 spans 13 residues.

V gene TRBV5-6 combines with J gene TRBJ2-1, with D perhaps matching TRBD1 or TRBD2 (6 bases each). This CDR3 region has 15 residues. Trimming shortened V by 0 bases and J by 4 bases, and 11 bases separated the two germline ends. CDR1 is SGHDT, CDR2 YYEEEE, per germline. For the CDR3, the DNA is TGTGCCAGCAGCTTGGGAGGGGGGAGGTACAATGAGCAGTTCTTC. Translation: CASSLGGGRYNEQFF.

V and J are TRBV6-5 and TRBJ2-5; D unresolved. The V end lost 4 bases, the J end lost 4 bases, and 10 bases lay between the germline ends. This CDR3 has 13 amino acids. Germline assignment: CDR1 MNHEY and CDR2 SVGAGI. The CDR3 is CASSSTKRETQYF. The DNA of the CDR3 is TGTGCCAGCAGTTCAACAAAGCGAGAGACCCAGTACTTC.

This clone was seen only a few times. V and J are TRBV6-5 and TRBJ2-5; 13 bases align to TRBD2. In germline, CDR1 is MNHEY, CDR2 SVGAGI. The CDR3 consists of 15 residues. V trimming: 6 bases; J trimming: 5 bases; junction bases outside the gene matches: 6. The CDR3 coding sequence is TGTGCCAGCAGAAAAGGACTAGCGGGAGCGGAGACCCAGTACTTC. Translated, it gives CASRKGLAGAETQYF.

The chain uses TRBV7-8 and TRBJ2-1; TRBD2 agrees at 14 bases. The germline CDR1 and CDR2 sequences are SGHVS and FQNEAQ. There are 19 residues in the CDR3. V gave up 5 bases and J gave up 4 bases; unmatched junction bases: 13. The DNA of the CDR3 is TGTGCCAGCAGCCTGAGCGGGACTAGCGGGAGACGCCTTTACAATGAGCAGTTCTTC. As protein: CASSLSGTSGRRLYNEQFF.

The V call is TRBV30, the J call TRBJ2-7; tentative D call: TRBD1 (5 bases). The ends were cut back, 2 bases at V and 5 bases at J, with 16 bases in the middle. The germline CDR1 and CDR2 sequences are GTSNPN and SVGIG (reference sequence). This CDR3 comprises 14 residues. CDR3 sequence: CAWSFLQGQHEQYF. CDR3 coding DNA: TGTGCCTGGAGTTTTCTCCAGGGTCAGCACGAGCAGTACTTC.

The chain couples TRBV27 to TRBJ2-2; 8 nucleotides align to TRBD1. With 1 base clipped from V and 2 bases from J, the junction kept 3 bases outside the gene matches. Germline V lookup: CDR1 MNHEY, CDR2 SMNVEV (reference sequence). The CDR3 covers 16 residues. The CDR3 is CASSLWGQVNTGELFF. Written as DNA, the CDR3 is TGTGCCAGCAGTTTATGGGGACAGGTTAACACCGGGGAGCTGTTTTTT.

V usage is TRBV6-5 and J usage is TRBJ1-2; 8 bases are shared with TRBD1. Looked up from germline, CDR1 is MNHEY and CDR2 is SVGAGI. This CDR3 is built from 15 residues. The V and J ends lost 4 bases and 5 bases, in that order; junction bases with no gene match: 9. The CDR3 DNA reads TGTGCCAGCAGTTTCACTGGACAGGGTTATTATGGCTACACCTTC. Its translation: CASSFTGQGYYGYTF.

The gene calls are TRBV28 and TRBJ2-7; 10 bases match TRBD1. The CDR3 is made up of 16 amino acids. The germline V gene encodes CDR1 MDHEN and CDR2 SYDVKM. Unmatched junction bases numbered 8, after V lost 6 bases and J lost 0 bases. CDR3 protein: CASSSMTGGSSYEQYF. In DNA form, the CDR3 reads TGTGCCAGCAGCTCAATGACAGGGGGCAGCTCCTACGAGCAGTACTTC.

This sequence joins TRBV7-9 and TRBJ2-5, with 7 bases fitting TRBD2. The CDR3 length is 16 residues. The germline V gene has CDR1 SEHNR and CDR2 FQNEAQ (reference sequence). V gave up 2 bases and J gave up 5 bases; unmatched junction bases: 11. The CDR3 protein is CASSLQIAGEDETQYF. The CDR3 DNA reads TGTGCCAGCAGCTTACAAATAGCGGGTGAGGATGAGACCCAGTACTTC. The variable domain in full, completed from reference TRBV7-9 and TRBJ2-5, reads DTGVSQNPRHKITKRGQNVTFRCDPISEHNRLYWYRQTLGQGPEFLTYFQNEAQLEKSRLLSDRFSAERPKGSFSTLEIQRTEQGDSAMYLCASSLQIAGEDETQYFGPGTRLLVL.

The chain joins TRBV5-6 to TRBJ2-7, with D tentatively TRBD2 (7 bases). The germline V and J ends were trimmed by 4 bases and 7 bases, with 21 bases remaining between them. The CDR3 runs to 15 residues. Germline CDR1 SGHDT, CDR2 YYEEEE. The CDR3, as DNA: TGTGCCAGCAGCCCACTGGGGGGGCACTACTGGGAGCAGTACTTC. As protein: CASSPLGGHYWEQYF.

The rearrangement uses TRBV27 and TRBJ2-5, with 8 bases lining up with TRBD1. Trimming removed 8 bases from V and 4 bases from J; junction bases left unmatched: 9. This CDR3 has 14 residues. Germline CDR1 and CDR2: MNHEY and SMNVEV (reference sequence). The chain's CDR3 is CASRRTGPGETQYF. CDR3 in DNA: TGTGCCAGCCGAAGGACAGGGCCGGGAGAGACCCAGTACTTC.

V gene TRBV7-2 combines with J gene TRBJ1-4; D gene ambiguous. V was pared by 5 bases and J by 3 bases, with 10 bases between. The CDR3 has 14 residues. Germline CDR1 SGHTA, CDR2 FQGNSA. CDR3 loop: CASSLRMANEKLFF. The CDR3 DNA reads as TGTGCCAGCAGCCTAAGGATGGCTAATGAAAAACTGTTTTTT.

The chain has TRBV10-2 and TRBJ1-5; D gene ambiguous. This CDR3 region has 13 residues. Germline CDR1 is WSHSY and CDR2 is SAAADI. With 0 bases removed from V and 2 bases from J, the gap between germline ends came to 2 bases. The CDR3 spells CASSESGNQPQHF. In DNA form, the CDR3 reads TGCGCCAGCAGTGAGTCAGGCAATCAGCCCCAGCATTTT.